Given below is one T cell receptor beta chain in context. The trim removed 6 bases at V and 4 bases at J, leaving 2 bases unmatched. Germline loops: CDR1 SNHLY, CDR2 FYNNEI. The CDR3 extends over 13 amino acids. This specimen comes from a study of blood T cell repertoires in COVID-19. The protocol was immunoSEQ multiplex PCR, while the TCRdb copy is restricted to in-frame clones and leaves out a portion. This repertoire shows 9,500 to 15,000 clones, 73% found once; its top ten account for around 30%. Sequenced input: peripheral blood. The origin of this receptor is a human donor in a cohort sampled during active COVID-19. This chain connects TRBV2 to TRBJ2-7; 11 bases align to TRBD1. CDR3 nucleotide sequence: TGTGCCAGCAGCCGGGACAGGGGGTACGAGCAGTACTTC. Protein: CASSRDRGYEQYF.